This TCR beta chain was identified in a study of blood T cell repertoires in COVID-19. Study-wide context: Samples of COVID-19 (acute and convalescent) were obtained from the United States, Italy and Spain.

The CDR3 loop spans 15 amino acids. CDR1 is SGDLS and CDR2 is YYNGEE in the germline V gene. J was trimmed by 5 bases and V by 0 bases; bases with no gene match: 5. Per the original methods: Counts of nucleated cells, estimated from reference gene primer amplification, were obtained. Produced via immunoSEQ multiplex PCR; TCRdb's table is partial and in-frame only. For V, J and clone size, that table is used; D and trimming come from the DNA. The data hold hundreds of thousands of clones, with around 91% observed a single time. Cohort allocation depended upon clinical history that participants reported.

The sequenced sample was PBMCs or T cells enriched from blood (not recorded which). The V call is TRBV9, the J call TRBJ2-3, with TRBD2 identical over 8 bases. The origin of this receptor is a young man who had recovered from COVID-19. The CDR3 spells CASSVAGGRVDTQYF. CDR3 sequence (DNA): TGTGCCAGCAGCGTAGCGGGGGGGCGGGTAGATACGCAGTATTTT.